In its sample, the clone carrying this T cell receptor beta chain ranks as medium-sized. Antigen unknown. Time point defined: cycle 4 day 1 (C4D1), after six to seven weeks of nivolumab. After autologous stem cell transplantation all patients relapsed, and prior brentuximab vedotin exposure differed between cohorts. TCRdb keeps only in-frame clones here, not all; method: immunoSEQ multiplex PCR. The data show about 41,000 clones, 65% to 70% seen once. Trimming stripped 0 bases from V and 1 base from J, with 7 bases between. The CDR3 totals 16 residues. From germline, CDR1 is MGHRA and CDR2 YSYEKL. The data were obtained in a study of PD-1 blockade in classical Hodgkin lymphoma. Study conclusions and caveats: By C4D1, diversity of CD4+ TCRs had risen significantly, whereas that of CD8+ TCRs had not. Nivolumab starters within 1 year of ASCT were excluded. Relapsed/refractory patients reportedly had the lowest baseline TCR diversity, below newly diagnosed patients, who were below healthy donors. The repertoire differences lack a defined cause, possibly disease activity or prior therapy.

The chain joins TRBV4-1 to TRBJ2-6; no definite D call. The clonotype was recovered from a human donor with classical Hodgkin lymphoma. The specimen comprised peripheral blood mononuclear cells (PBMCs), sampled before the fourth cycle of nivolumab. The CDR3 region is CASSQERASGANVLTF. The CDR3 nucleotides read TGCGCCAGCAGCCAAGAAAGGGCGTCTGGGGCCAACGTCCTGACTTTC.